Following are 2 T cell receptor beta chains from one sample sequenced in a study of regulatory T cells in long-lasting Graves disease. Time point noted: newly diagnosed GD, antithyroid drugs for less than 3 months. Preparation of the TCR library used RNA extracted from PBMCs. Building the TCR beta libraries relied on iRepertoire HTBI primers, and CDR3 regions underwent Arm-PCR. TCRdb reprocessed the multiplex PCR reads via MiXCR and lists one record per CDR3 protein. The data hold about 540,000 distinct CDR3 sequences, with roughly 14% observed a single time. This sample was shared with a second study, whose subject was T cells in Graves' hyperthyroidism and ophthalmopathy.

The material sequenced was peripheral blood mononuclear cells (PBMCs), taken at new diagnosis, from a patient treated with antithyroid drugs. The receptors stem from a man aged 25 to 45 with Graves disease.

There are a few counts of this clonotype. The chain carries TRBV20-1 and TRBJ1-2; 7 nucleotides align to TRBD1. CDR1 is DFQATT and CDR2 is SNEGSKA in the germline V gene (reference sequence). After removal of 3 bases from V and 8 bases from J, the junction contained 12 bases not matched to a gene. The CDR3 contains 14 residues. CDR3 sequence: CSARETGYAGGYTF. CDR3 sequence (DNA): TGCAGTGCTAGGGAGACAGGGTATGCGGGCGGCTACACCTTC.

This clonotype was recorded many times. The V gene is TRBV6-1, the J gene TRBJ2-2, with D tentatively TRBD1 (5 bases). The CDR3 extends over 17 amino acids. V lost 0 bases to trimming and J lost 0 bases, with 11 bases between them. CDR1 and CDR2 (germline): MNHNS, SASEGT. Here the CDR3 DNA reads TGTGCCAGCAGTGAAGCTGCGACAGCTTCGAACACCGGGGAGCTGTTTTTT. Its translation is CASSEAATASNTGELFF.